The rows below give T cell receptor beta chains drawn from one sample of a study of technical replicates of blood from a few donors. Using immunoSEQ multiplex PCR, the repertoire was profiled, and TCRdb retains in-frame clones only, with some absent. The repertoire has under 90,000 clones, roughly 92% of them found once; the top ten carry approximately 0.3%. Sequencing used T cells isolated from PBMCs. These receptors were collected from a human donor in good health. The conserved cysteine and the conserved F or W are not part of the CDR3 here. A D gene is named only where the DNA matches it firmly.

d_call: NA
v_call: TRBV19
j_call: TRBJ1-1
cdr3_aa: ASSISSVFKRTEAF

d_call: NA
v_call: TRBV27
j_call: TRBJ2-7
cdr3_aa: ASSSAMGRDLYEQY

d_call: TRBD2
v_call: TRBV19
j_call: TRBJ2-5
cdr3_aa: ASSTPLAGVQETQY

d_call: NA
v_call: TRBV7-3
j_call: TRBJ2-1
cdr3_aa: ASSFTRLDGSYNEQF

d_call: NA
v_call: TRBV4-1
j_call: TRBJ1-4
cdr3_aa: ASSQGSTASNEKLF

d_call: NA
v_call: TRBV28
j_call: TRBJ2-3
cdr3_aa: ASSHRRTSTDTQY

d_call: NA
v_call: TRBV29-1
j_call: TRBJ2-5
cdr3_aa: SVNLAFQETQY

d_call: NA
v_call: TRBV12-5
j_call: TRBJ1-5
cdr3_aa: ASGPGVNSNQPQH

d_call: NA
v_call: TRBV2
j_call: TRBJ2-7
cdr3_aa: ASSAAYEQY

d_call: NA
v_call: TRBV7-6
j_call: TRBJ1-3
cdr3_aa: ASSLVPRGSSGNTIY

d_call: TRBD1
v_call: TRBV2
j_call: TRBJ2-5
cdr3_aa: ASSGWTGKETQY

d_call: NA
v_call: TRBV5-1
j_call: TRBJ2-7
cdr3_aa: ASSFIRGSYEQY

d_call: TRBD1
v_call: TRBV11-3
j_call: TRBJ1-3
cdr3_aa: ASSLIPPPRQGPGNTIY

d_call: NA
v_call: TRBV4-1
j_call: TRBJ1-2
cdr3_aa: ASSPYRVYYGYT

d_call: NA
v_call: TRBV4-1
j_call: TRBJ1-3
cdr3_aa: ASSRVIAIHGNTIY

d_call: TRBD1
v_call: TRBV5-1
j_call: TRBJ2-3
cdr3_aa: ASSSGTGTDTQY

d_call: NA
v_call: TRBV7-9
j_call: TRBJ2-1
cdr3_aa: ASKGRSSYNEQF

d_call: NA
v_call: TRBV19
j_call: TRBJ2-2
cdr3_aa: ASSIVTGTTGELF

d_call: TRBD1
v_call: TRBV14
j_call: TRBJ1-3
cdr3_aa: ASSQVGQRNTIY